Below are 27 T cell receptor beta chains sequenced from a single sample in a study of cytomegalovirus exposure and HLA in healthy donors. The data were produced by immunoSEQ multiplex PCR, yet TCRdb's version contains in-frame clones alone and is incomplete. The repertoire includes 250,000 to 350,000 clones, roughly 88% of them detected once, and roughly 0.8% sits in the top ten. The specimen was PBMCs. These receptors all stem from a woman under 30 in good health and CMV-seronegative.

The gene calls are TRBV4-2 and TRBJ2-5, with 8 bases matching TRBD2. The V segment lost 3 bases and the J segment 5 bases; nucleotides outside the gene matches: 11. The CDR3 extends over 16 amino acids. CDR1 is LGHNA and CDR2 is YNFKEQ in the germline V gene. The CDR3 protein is CASSHPPGGRGETQYF. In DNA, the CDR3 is TGTGCCAGCAGCCATCCCCCGGGGGGGAGAGGGGAGACCCAGTACTTC.

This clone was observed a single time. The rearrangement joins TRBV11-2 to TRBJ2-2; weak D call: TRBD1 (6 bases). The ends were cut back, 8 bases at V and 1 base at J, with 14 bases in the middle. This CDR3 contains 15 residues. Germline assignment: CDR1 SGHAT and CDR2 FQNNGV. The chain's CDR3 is CASVYRAQNTGELFF. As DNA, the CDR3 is TGTGCCAGCGTATACAGGGCTCAGAACACCGGGGAGCTGTTTTTT.

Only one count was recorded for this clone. The CDR3: CASNHAIGDTQYF. The CDR3 DNA reads as TGTGCCAGCAACCACGCGATCGGAGATACGCAGTATTTT. The chain carries TRBV27 and TRBJ2-3; D remains ambiguous. Trimming stripped 7 bases from V and 5 bases from J, with 13 bases between. The CDR3 extends over 13 amino acids. Germline V gene sequence: CDR1 MNHEY, CDR2 SMNVEV (reference sequence).

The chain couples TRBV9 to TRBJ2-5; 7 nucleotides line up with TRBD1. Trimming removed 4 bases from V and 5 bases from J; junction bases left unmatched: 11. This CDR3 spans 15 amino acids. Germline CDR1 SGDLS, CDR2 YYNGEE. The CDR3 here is CASSLHRGPRETQYF. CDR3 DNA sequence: TGTGCCAGCAGCCTACACAGGGGCCCTCGGGAGACCCAGTACTTC.

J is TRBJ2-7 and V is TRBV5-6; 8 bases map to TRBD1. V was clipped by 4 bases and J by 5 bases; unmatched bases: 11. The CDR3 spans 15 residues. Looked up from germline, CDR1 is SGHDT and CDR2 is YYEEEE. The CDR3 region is CASSLHLTGDDEQYF. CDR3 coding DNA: TGTGCCAGCAGCCTTCACTTGACAGGGGACGACGAGCAGTACTTC.

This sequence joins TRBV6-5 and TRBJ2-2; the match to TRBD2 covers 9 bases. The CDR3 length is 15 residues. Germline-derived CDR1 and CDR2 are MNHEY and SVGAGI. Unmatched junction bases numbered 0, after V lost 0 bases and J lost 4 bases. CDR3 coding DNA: TGTGCCAGCAGTTACTCGACTAGCGGCACCGGGGAGCTGTTTTTT. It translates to CASSYSTSGTGELFF.

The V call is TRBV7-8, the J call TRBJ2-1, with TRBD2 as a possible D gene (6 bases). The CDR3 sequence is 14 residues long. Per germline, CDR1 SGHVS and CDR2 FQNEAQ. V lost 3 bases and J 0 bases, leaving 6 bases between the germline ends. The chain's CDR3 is CASSLEGSYNEQFF. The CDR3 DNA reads TGTGCCAGCAGCTTGGAGGGCTCCTACAATGAGCAGTTCTTC.

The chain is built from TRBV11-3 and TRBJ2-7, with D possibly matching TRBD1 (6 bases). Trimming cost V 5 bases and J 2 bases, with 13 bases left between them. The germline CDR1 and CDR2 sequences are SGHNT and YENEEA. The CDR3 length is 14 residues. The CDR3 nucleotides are TGTGCCAGCAGCCCCTCAGGGGTGGCCTACGAGCAGTACTTC. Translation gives CASSPSGVAYEQYF.

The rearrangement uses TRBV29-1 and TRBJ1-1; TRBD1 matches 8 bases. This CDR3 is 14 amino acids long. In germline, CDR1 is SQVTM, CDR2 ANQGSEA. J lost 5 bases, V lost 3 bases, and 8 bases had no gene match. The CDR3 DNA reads TGCAGCGTTGACGCGGACAGGGTGTTGACTGAAGCTTTCTTT. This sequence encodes CSVDADRVLTEAFF.

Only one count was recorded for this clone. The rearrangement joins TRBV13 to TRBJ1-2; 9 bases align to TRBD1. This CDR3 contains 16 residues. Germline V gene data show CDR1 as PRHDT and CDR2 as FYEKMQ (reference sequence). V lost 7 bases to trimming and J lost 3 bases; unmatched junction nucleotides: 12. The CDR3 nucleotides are TGTGCCAGCACCCGGGACAGGGCGTTGGGCGACTATGGCTACACCTTC. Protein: CASTRDRALGDYGYTF.

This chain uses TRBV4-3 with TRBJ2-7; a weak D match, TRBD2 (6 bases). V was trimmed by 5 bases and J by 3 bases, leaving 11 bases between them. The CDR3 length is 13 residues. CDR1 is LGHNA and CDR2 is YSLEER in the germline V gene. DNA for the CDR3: TGCGCCAGCAGCTCCTGGACTAACTACGAGCAGTACTTC. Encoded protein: CASSSWTNYEQYF.

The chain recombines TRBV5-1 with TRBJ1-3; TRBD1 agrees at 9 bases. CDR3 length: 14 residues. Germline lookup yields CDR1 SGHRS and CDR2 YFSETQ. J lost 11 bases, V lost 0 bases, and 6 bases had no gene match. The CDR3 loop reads CASSLEGQGSPIYF. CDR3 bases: TGCGCCAGCAGCTTGGAGGGACAGGGAAGCCCCATATATTTT.

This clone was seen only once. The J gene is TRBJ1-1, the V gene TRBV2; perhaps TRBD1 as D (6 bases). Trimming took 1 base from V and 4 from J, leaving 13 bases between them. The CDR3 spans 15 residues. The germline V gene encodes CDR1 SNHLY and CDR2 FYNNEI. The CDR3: CASSEVQGPTTEAFF. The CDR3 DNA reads TGTGCCAGCAGTGAAGTACAGGGTCCAACCACTGAAGCTTTCTTT.

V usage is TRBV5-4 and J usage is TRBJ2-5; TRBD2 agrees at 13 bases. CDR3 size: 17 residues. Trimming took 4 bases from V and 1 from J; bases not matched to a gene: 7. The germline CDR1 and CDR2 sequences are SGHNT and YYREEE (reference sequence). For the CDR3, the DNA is TGTGCCAGCAGCCCCGGGACTAGCGGGATGGTCCAAGAGACCCAGTACTTC. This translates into CASSPGTSGMVQETQYF.

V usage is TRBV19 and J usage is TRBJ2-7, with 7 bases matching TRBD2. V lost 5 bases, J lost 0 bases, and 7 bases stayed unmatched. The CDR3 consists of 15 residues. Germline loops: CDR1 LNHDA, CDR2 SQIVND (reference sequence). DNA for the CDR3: TGTGCCAGTAGTCCCCTAGCGGATATCTCCTACGAGCAGTACTTC. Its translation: CASSPLADISYEQYF. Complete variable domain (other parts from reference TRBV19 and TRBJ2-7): DGGITQSPKYLFRKEGQNVTLSCEQNLNHDAMYWYRQDPGQGLRLIYYSQIVNDFQKGDIAEGYSVSREKKESFPLTVTSAQKNPTAFYLCASSPLADISYEQYFGPGTRLTVT.

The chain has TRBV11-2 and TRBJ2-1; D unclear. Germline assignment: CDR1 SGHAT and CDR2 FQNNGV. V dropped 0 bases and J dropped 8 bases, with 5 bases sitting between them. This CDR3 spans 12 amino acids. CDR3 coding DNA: TGTGCCAGCAGCTTAGATCGTCATGAGCAGTTCTTC. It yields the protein CASSLDRHEQFF.

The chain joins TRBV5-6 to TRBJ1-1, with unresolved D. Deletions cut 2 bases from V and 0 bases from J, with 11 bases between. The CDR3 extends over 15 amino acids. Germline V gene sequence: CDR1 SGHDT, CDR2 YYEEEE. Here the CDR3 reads CASSFSPSLNTEAFF. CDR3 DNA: TGTGCCAGCAGCTTCTCCCCGAGTTTGAACACTGAAGCTTTCTTT.

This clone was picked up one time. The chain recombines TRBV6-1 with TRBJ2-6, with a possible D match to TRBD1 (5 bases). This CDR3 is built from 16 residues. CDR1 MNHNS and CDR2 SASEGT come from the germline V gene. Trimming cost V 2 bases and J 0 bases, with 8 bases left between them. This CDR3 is CASSEPGHSGANVLTF. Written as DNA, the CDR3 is TGTGCCAGCAGTGAACCCGGACACTCTGGGGCCAACGTCCTGACTTTC.

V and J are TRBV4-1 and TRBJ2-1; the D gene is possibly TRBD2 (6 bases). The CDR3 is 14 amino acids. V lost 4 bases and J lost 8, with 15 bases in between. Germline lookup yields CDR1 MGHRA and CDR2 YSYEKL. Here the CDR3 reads CASSPSPGAYEQFF. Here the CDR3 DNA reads TGCGCCAGCAGCCCCTCCCCGGGAGCCTATGAGCAGTTCTTC.

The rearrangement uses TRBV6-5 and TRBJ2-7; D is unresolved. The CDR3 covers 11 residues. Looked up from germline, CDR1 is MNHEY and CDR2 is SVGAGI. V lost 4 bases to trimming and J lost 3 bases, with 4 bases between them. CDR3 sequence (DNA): TGTGCCAGCAGTTCCAACTACGAGCAGTACTTC. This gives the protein CASSSNYEQYF.

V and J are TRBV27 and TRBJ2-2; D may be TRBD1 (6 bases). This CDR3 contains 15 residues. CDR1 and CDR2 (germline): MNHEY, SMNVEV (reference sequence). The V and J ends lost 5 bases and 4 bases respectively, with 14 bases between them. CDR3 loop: CASSPIRQATGELFF. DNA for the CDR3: TGTGCCAGCAGTCCCATTCGACAGGCCACCGGGGAGCTGTTTTTT.

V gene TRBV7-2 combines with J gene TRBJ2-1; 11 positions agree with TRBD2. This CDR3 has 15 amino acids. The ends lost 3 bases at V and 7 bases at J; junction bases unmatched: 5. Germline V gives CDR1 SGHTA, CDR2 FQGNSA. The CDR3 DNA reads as TGTGCCAGCAGCTTGGCCGGGACTAGCGGAAATGAGCAGTTCTTC. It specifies CASSLAGTSGNEQFF.

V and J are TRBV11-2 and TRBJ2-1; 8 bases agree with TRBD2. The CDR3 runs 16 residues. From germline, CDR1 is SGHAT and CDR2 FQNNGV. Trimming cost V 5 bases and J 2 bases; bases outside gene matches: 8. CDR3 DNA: TGTGCCAGCAGCGCGTTCAGTAGCGGGACCTACAATGAGCAGTTCTTC. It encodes CASSAFSSGTYNEQFF. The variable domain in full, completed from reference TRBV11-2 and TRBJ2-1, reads EAGVAQSPRYKIIEKRQSVAFWCNPISGHATLYWYQQILGQGPKLLIQFQNNGVVDDSQLPKDRFSAERLKGVDSTLKIQPAKLEDSAVYLCASSAFSSGTYNEQFFGPGTRLTVL.

CDR3 residues: CASSFSGRSYEQYF. In DNA form, the CDR3 reads TGTGCCAGCAGTTTTAGCGGGAGAAGTTACGAGCAGTACTTC. The genes are TRBV6-6 and TRBJ2-7, with 9 bases aligning to TRBD2. Germline V gene sequence: CDR1 MNHNY, CDR2 SVGAGI (reference sequence). The CDR3 covers 14 residues. The ends lost 4 bases at V and 4 bases at J; junction bases unmatched: 5.

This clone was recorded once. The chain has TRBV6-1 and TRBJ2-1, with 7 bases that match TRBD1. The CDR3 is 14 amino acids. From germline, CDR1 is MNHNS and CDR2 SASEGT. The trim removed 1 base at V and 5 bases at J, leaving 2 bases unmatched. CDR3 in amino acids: CASSEVGTDNEQFF. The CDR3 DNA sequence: TGTGCCAGCAGTGAAGTAGGGACAGACAATGAGCAGTTCTTC.

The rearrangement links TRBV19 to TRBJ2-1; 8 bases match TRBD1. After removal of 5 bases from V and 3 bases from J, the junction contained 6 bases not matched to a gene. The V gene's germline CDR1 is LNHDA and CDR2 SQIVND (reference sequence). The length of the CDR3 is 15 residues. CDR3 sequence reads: CASSDTGGHYNEQFF. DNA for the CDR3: TGTGCCAGTAGTGACACAGGGGGTCACTACAATGAGCAGTTCTTC.

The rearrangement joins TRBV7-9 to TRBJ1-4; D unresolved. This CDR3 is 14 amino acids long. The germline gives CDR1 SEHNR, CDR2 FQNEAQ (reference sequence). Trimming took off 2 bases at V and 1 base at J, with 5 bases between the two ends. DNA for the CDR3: TGTGCCAGCAGCTTATCCCAAACTAATGAAAAACTGTTTTTT. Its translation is CASSLSQTNEKLFF.